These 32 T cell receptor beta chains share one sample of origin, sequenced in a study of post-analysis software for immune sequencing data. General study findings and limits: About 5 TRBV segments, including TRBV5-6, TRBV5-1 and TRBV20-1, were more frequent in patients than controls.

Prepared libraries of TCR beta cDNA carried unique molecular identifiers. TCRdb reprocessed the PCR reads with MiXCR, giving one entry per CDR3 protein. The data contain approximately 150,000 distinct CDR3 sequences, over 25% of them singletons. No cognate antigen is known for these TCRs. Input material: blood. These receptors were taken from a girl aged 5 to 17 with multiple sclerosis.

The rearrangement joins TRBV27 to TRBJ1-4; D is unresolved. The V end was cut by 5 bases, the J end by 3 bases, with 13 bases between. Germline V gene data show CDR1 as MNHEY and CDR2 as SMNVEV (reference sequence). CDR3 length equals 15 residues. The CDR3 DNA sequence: TGTGCCAGCAGTCAAACATGGACGGCTAATGAAAAACTGTTTTTT. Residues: CASSQTWTANEKLFF.

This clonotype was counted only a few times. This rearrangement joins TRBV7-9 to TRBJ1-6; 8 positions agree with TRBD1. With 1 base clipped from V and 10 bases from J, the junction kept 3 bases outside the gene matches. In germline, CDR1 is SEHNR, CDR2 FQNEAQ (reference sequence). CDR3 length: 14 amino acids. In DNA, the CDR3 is TGTGCCAGCAGCTTAGTGGACAGGGACTCACCCCTCCACTTT. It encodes CASSLVDRDSPLHF.

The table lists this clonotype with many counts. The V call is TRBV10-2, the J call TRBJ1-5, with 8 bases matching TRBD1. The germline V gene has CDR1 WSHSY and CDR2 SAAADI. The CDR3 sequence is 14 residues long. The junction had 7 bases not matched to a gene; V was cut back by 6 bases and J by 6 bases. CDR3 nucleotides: TGCGCCAGCAGCGACAGGGGCGTAAGTCAGCCCCAGCATTTT. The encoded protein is CASSDRGVSQPQHF.

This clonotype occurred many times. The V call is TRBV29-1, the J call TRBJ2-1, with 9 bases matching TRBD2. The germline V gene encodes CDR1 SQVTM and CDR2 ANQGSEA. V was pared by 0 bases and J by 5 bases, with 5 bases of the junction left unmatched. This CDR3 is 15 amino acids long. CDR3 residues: CSVEDLAGINNEQFF. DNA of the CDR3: TGCAGCGTTGAAGATCTAGCGGGGATAAACAATGAGCAGTTCTTC.

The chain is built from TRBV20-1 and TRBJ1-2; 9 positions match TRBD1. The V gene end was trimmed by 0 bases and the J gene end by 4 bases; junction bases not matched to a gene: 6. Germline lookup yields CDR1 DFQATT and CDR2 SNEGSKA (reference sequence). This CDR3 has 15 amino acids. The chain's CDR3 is CSARDLTDRGYGYTF. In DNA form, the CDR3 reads TGCAGTGCTAGAGATCTGACGGACAGGGGCTATGGCTACACCTTC.

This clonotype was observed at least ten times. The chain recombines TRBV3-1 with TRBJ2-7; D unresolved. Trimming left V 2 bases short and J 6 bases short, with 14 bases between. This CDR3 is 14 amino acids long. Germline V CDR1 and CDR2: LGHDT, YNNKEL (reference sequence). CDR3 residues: CASSQMGTTAEQYF. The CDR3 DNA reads TGTGCCAGCAGCCAAATGGGTACTACGGCCGAGCAGTACTTC.

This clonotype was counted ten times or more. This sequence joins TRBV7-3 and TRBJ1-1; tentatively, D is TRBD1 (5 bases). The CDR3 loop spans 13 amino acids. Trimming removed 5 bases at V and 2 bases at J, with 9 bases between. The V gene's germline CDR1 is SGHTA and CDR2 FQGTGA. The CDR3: CASSLRDNTEAFF. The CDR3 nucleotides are TGTGCCAGCAGCCTCCGGGACAACACTGAAGCTTTCTTT.

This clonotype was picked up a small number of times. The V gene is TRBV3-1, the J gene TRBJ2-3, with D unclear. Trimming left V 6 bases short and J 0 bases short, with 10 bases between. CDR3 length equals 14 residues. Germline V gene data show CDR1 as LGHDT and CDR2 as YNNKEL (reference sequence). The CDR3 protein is CASSPLGSTDTQYF. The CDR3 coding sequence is TGTGCCAGCAGTCCCCTGGGGAGCACAGATACGCAGTATTTT.

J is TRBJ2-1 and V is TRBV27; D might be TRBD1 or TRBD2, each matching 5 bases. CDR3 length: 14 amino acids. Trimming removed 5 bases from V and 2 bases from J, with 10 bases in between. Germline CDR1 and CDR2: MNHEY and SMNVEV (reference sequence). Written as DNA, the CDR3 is TGTGCCAGCAGTGCCGGGACCCCCTACAATGAGCAGTTCTTC. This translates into CASSAGTPYNEQFF.

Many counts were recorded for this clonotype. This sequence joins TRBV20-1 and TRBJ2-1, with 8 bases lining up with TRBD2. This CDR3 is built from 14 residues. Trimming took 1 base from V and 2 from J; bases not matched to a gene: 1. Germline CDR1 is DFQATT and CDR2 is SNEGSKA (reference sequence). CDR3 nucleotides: TGCAGTGCTAGAGGACTAGCGCCCTACAATGAGCAGTTCTTC. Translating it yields CSARGLAPYNEQFF.

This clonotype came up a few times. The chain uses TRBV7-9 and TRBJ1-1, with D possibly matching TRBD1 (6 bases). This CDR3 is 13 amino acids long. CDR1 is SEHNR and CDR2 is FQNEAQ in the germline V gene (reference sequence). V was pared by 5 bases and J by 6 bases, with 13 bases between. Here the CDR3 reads CASSPGQRSEAFF. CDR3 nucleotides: TGTGCCAGCAGCCCGGGACAACGCTCTGAAGCTTTCTTT.

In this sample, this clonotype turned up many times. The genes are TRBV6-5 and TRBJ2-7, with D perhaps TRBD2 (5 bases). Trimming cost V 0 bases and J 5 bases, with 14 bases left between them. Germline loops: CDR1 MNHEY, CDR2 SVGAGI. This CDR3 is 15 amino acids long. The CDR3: CASSYSIRDLDEQYF. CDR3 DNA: TGTGCCAGCAGTTACTCGATCCGGGATTTAGACGAGCAGTACTTC.

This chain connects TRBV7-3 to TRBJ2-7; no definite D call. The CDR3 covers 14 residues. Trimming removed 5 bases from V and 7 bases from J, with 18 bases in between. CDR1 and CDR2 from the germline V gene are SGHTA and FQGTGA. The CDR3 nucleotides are TGTGCCAGCAGCCCCACCAAGGACGTCAATGAGCAGTACTTC. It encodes CASSPTKDVNEQYF.

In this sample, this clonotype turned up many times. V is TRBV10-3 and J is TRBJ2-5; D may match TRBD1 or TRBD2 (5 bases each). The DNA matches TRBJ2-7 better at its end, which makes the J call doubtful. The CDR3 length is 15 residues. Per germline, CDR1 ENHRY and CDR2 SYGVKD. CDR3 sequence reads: CAISESVGVNFEQYF. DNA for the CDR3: TGTGCCATCAGTGAGTCCGTGGGGGTTAACTTCGAGCAGTACTTC.

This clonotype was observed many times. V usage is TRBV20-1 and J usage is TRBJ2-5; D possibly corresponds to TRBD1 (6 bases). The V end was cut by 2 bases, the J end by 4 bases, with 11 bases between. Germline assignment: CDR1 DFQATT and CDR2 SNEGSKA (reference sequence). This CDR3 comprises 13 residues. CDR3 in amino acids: CSARQPGAETQYF. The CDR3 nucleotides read TGCAGTGCTAGACAGCCAGGGGCAGAGACCCAGTACTTC.

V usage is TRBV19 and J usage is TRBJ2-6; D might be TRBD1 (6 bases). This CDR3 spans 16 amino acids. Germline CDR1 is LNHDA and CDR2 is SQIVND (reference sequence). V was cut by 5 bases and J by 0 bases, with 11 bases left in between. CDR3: CASSQTGPSGANVLTF. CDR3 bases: TGTGCCAGTAGTCAGACAGGACCCTCTGGGGCCAACGTCCTGACTTTC.

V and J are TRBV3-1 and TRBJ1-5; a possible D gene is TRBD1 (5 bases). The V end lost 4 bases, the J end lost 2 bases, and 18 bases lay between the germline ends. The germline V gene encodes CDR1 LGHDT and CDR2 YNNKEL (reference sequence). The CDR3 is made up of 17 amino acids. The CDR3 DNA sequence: TGTGCCAGCAGCCCAATTCCTCCAGGGAGCGGCAATCAGCCCCAGCATTTT. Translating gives CASSPIPPGSGNQPQHF.

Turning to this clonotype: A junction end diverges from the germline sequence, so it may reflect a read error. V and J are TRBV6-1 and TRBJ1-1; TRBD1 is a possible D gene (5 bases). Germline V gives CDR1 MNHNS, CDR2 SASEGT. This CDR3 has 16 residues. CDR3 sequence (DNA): TGTGCCAGCAGTGATACTTGGATTCGGGTAGGCAGGGAAGCTTTGTTT. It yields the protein CASSDTWIRVGREALF.

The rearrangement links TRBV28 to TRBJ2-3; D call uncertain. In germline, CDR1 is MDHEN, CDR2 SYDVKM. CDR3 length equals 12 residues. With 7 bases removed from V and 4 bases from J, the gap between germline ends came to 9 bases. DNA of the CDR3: TGTGCCAGCAACCGACGGGCAGATACGCAGTATTTT. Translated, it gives CASNRRADTQYF.

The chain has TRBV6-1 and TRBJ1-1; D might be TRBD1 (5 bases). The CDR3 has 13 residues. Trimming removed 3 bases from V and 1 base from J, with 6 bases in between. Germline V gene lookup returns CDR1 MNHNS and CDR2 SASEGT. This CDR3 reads CASSDGQNTEAFF. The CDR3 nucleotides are TGTGCCAGCAGTGATGGACAGAACACTGAAGCTTTCTTT.

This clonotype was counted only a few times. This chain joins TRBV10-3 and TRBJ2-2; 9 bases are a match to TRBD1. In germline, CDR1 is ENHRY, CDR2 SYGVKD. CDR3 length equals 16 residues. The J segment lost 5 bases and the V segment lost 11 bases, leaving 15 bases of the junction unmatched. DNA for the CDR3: TGTGCCGCAAAATCCGGGACAGGGTTTGAAACCGGGGAGCTGTTTTTT. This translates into CAAKSGTGFETGELFF.

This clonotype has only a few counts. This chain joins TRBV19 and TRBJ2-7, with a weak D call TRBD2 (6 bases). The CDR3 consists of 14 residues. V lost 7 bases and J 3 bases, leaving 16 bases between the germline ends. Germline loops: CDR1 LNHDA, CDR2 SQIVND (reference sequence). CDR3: CASTLGREYYEQYF. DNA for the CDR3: TGTGCCAGTACCCTTGGCCGGGAGTACTACGAGCAGTACTTC.

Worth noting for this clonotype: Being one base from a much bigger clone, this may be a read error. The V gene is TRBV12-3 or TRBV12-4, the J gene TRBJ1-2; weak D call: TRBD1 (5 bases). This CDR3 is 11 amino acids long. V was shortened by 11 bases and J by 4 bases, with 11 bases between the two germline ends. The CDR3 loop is CACEGIYGYTF. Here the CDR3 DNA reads TGTGCCTGCGAGGGGATCTATGGCTACACCTTC.

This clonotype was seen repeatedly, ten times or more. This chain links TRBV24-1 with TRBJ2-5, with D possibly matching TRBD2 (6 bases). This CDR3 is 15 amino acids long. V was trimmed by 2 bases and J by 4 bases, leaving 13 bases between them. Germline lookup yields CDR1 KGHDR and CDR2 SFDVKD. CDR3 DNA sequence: TGTGCCACCAGTGATTCTAGGGGAGCGGGAGAGACCCAGTACTTC. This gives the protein CATSDSRGAGETQYF.

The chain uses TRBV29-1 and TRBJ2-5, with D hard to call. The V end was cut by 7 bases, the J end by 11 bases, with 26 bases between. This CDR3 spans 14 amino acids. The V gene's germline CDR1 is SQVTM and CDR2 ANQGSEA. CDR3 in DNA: TGCAGCGCCGGAACGGGTGGAAGCTCCTACGGGCAGTACTTC. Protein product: CSAGTGGSSYGQYF.

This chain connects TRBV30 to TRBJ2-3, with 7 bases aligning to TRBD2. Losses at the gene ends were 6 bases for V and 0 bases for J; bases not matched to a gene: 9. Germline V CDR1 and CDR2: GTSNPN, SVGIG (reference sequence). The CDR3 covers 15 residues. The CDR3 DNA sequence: TGTGCCTGCCTCCGAAGCGGGAAAAGCACAGATACGCAGTATTTT. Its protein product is CACLRSGKSTDTQYF. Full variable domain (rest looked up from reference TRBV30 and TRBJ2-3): SQTIHQWPATLVQPVGSPLSLECTVEGTSNPNLYWYRQAAGRGLQLLFYSVGIGQISSEVPQNLSASRPQDRQFILSSKKLLLSDSGFYLCACLRSGKSTDTQYFGPGTRLTVL.

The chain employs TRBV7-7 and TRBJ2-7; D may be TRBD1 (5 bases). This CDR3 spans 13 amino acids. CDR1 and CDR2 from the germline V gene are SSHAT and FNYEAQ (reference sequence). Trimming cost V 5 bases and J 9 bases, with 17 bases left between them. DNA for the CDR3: TGTGCCAGCAGCCGCGATCAGGGCCACGGGCAGTACTTC. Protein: CASSRDQGHGQYF.

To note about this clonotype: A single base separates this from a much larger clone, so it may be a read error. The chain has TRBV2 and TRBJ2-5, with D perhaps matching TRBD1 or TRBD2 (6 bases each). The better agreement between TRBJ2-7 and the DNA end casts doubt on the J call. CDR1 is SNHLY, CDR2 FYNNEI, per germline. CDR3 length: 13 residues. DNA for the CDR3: TGTGCCAGCGGGGGGCTCGAGCTCAACGAGCAGTACTTC. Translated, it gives CASGGLELNEQYF.

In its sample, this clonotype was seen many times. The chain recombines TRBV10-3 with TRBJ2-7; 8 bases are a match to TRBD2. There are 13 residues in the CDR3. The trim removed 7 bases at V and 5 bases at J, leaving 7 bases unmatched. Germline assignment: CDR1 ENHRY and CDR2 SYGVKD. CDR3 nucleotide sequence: TGTGCCATCATGCGCCTAGCGGGTGACGAGCAGTACTTC. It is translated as CAIMRLAGDEQYF.

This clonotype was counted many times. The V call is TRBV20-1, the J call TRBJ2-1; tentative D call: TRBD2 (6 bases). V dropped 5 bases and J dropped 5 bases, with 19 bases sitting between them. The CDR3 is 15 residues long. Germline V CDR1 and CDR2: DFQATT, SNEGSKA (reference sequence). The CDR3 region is CSAGPHGRADNEQFF. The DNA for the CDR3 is TGCAGTGCTGGCCCCCACGGGAGAGCTGACAATGAGCAGTTCTTC.

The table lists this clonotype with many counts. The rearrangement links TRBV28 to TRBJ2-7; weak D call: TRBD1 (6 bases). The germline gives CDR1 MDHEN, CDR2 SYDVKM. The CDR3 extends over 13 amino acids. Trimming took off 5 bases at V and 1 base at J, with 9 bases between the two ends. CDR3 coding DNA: TGTGCCAGCAGTGGGGGACAATCCTACGAGCAGTACTTC. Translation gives CASSGGQSYEQYF.

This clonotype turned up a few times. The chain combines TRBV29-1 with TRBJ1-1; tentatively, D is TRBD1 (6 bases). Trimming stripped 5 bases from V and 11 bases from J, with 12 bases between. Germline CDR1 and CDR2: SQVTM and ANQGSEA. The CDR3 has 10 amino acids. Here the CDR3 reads CSVWGALAFF. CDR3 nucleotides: TGCAGCGTTTGGGGGGCACTGGCTTTCTTT.